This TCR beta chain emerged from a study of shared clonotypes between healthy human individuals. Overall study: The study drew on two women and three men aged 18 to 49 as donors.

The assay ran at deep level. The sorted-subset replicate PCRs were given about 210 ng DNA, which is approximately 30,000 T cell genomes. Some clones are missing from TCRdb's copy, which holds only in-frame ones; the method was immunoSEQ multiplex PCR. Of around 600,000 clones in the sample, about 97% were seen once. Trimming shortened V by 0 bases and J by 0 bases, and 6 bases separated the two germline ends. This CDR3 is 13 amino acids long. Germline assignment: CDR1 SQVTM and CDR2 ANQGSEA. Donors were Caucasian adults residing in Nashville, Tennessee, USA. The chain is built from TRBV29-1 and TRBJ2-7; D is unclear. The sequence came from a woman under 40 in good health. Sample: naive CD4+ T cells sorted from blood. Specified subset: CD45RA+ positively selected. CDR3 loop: CSVEDTSSYEQYF. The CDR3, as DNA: TGCAGCGTTGAAGACACGAGCTCCTACGAGCAGTACTTC.